These T cell receptor beta chains were read from a single sample in a study of T-cell memory formation after mild COVID-19. TCRdb processed the 5' RACE reads anew with MiXCR; each CDR3 protein has one entry. The sample records around 250,000 distinct CDR3 sequences, 15% being singletons. The material sequenced was PBMCs or a T cell subset sorted from them (not recorded which). The receptors here all came from an adult woman who had mild COVID-19 (a few samples of this study predate the infection). Cell type and time point are not known. CDR3s include the opening cysteine and the closing phenylalanine or tryptophan. Each record gives: CDR3 protein, CDR3 DNA, V gene, clone size, J gene, D gene. The D gene is left open where the match is weak. Rows give clone size only sometimes, using once, few, many, or a class for an expanded clone.

CASSYVGTAKSRYEQFF TGTGCCAGCAGTTACGTGGGGACGGCGAAGAGCCGATATGAGCAGTTCTTC TRBV6-5 many TRBJ2-1 .
CASSPLSGYEGGELFF TGCGCCAGCAGCCCCCTCAGCGGTTATGAGGGCGGGGAGCTGTTTTTT TRBV5-1 few TRBJ2-2 .
CASNAGTERSYNEQFF TGTGCCAGCAACGCCGGGACAGAACGCTCCTACAATGAGCAGTTCTTC TRBV2 . TRBJ2-1 TRBD1
CSARGREQYF TGCAGTGCTAGGGGGAGAGAGCAGTACTTC TRBV20-1 few TRBJ2-7 .
CASSLAQTLSGANVLTF TGTGCCAGCAGCTTAGCACAGACACTCTCTGGGGCCAACGTCCTGACTTTC TRBV11-2 . TRBJ2-6 .
CASSSGTGEYEQYF TGTGCCAGCAGCTCCGGGACCGGAGAGTACGAGCAGTACTTC TRBV7-9 many TRBJ2-7 .
CASSPSGVEQYF TGTGCCAGCAGCCCCTCGGGAGTCGAGCAGTACTTC TRBV7-2 few TRBJ2-7 .
CATRKADVTEAFF TGTGCCACTCGGAAGGCGGACGTCACTGAAGCTTTCTTT TRBV12-3/TRBV12-4 . TRBJ1-1 .
CASSLVGRGRAYEQYF TGTGCCAGCAGCCTAGTTGGTCGGGGACGGGCCTACGAGCAGTACTTC TRBV4-2 few TRBJ2-7 .
CASSDGGASEQYF TGTGCCAGCAGTGACGGGGGGGCGAGCGAGCAGTACTTC TRBV2 . TRBJ2-7 TRBD2
CASRPGDSYEQYF TGCGCCAGCAGGCCTGGGGACTCCTACGAGCAGTACTTC TRBV10-2 . TRBJ2-7 .
CASSPRAYPYNEQFF TGTGCCAGCAGCCCGCGGGCGTACCCCTACAATGAGCAGTTCTTC TRBV11-2 few TRBJ2-1 .
CASKRSGLLGQPQHF TGTGCCAGCAAAAGATCAGGTCTCCTGGGTCAGCCCCAGCATTTT TRBV6-2/TRBV6-3 few TRBJ1-5 .
CASSQDLGTSGIYEQYF TGCGCCAGCAGCCAAGATCTTGGGACTAGCGGGATATACGAGCAGTACTTC TRBV4-3 few TRBJ2-7 TRBD2
CASSQRTRGEQYF TGTGCCAGCAGCCAACGGACTAGGGGCGAGCAGTACTTC TRBV3-1 few TRBJ2-7 TRBD2
CASSSRNSEKLFF TGTGCCAGCAGTTCGCGGAATAGCGAAAAACTGTTTTTT TRBV12-3/TRBV12-4 . TRBJ1-4 .
CASSQAADRVNYGYTF TGCGCCAGCAGCCAAGCAGCCGACAGGGTGAACTATGGCTACACCTTC TRBV4-1 . TRBJ1-2 TRBD1
CATSSLWGSQYF TGTGCCACCAGCAGCCTCTGGGGGTCCCAGTATTTT TRBV15 few TRBJ2-3 .
CASSTGQGAGYEQYF TGTGCCAGCAGCACGGGACAGGGGGCCGGCTACGAGCAGTACTTC TRBV4-2 few TRBJ2-7 TRBD1
CASSPPIDRDQPQHF TGTGCCAGCAGTCCCCCCATAGACAGGGATCAGCCCCAGCATTTT TRBV12-3/TRBV12-4 . TRBJ1-5 TRBD1
CASRKDRNTGELFF TGTGCCAGCAGAAAGGACAGGAACACCGGGGAGCTGTTTTTT TRBV2 . TRBJ2-2 .
CASSLSQGDTEVFF TGTGCCAGCAGCTTATCGCAGGGGGACACTGAAGTTTTCTTT TRBV7-9 . TRBJ1-1 TRBD1
CASSQGRLRGNTGELFF TGCGCCAGCAGCCAAGGGCGGTTACGGGGTAACACCGGGGAGCTGTTTTTT TRBV4-3 few TRBJ2-2 .
CASLSGSTDTQYF TGTGCCAGCCTTAGCGGGTCCACAGATACGCAGTATTTT TRBV6-5 few TRBJ2-3 TRBD2
CSARDSAYSPLHF TGCAGTGCTAGAGATAGTGCTTACTCACCCCTCCACTTT TRBV20-1 many TRBJ1-6 .
CASMLDGEGEQYF TGTGCCAGCATGCTGGACGGAGAAGGCGAGCAGTACTTC TRBV2 . TRBJ2-7 .
CASSLTSSPGADTQYF TGTGCCAGCAGCTTAACGTCCTCGCCGGGGGCAGATACGCAGTATTTT TRBV7-3 . TRBJ2-3 .
CSARDRTGTENQPQHF TGCAGTGCTAGAGATCGAACCGGGACAGAGAATCAGCCCCAGCATTTT TRBV20-1 . TRBJ1-5 TRBD1
CASSTRTSGRGNEQFF TGTGCCAGCAGCACACGGACTAGCGGGAGAGGCAATGAGCAGTTCTTC TRBV7-2 . TRBJ2-1 TRBD2
CASRVGDNYGYTF TGCGCCAGCAGGGTGGGAGATAACTATGGCTACACCTTC TRBV5-1 few TRBJ1-2 .
CASSLLAGRLGEQYF TGTGCCAGCAGTTTGTTAGCGGGCCGATTGGGGGAGCAGTACTTC TRBV12-3/TRBV12-4 many TRBJ2-7 TRBD2
CASSTRGNYGYTF TGTGCCAGCAGCACGAGAGGAAACTATGGCTACACCTTC TRBV6-5 few TRBJ1-2 .
CASGGVLDTQYF TGTGCTAGCGGGGGGGTTTTGGATACGCAGTATTTT TRBV25-1 few TRBJ2-3 TRBD2
CSARRGSERNTEAFF TGCAGTGCTAGGCGGGGCAGTGAAAGGAACACTGAAGCTTTCTTT TRBV20-1 few TRBJ1-1 .
CASSPRMGTGQYF TGTGCCAGCAGCCCTCGAATGGGGACAGGACAGTATTTT TRBV2 . TRBJ2-3 TRBD1
CASSQVGGVSNEQFF TGCGCCAGCAGCCAAGTGGGCGGCGTAAGCAATGAGCAGTTCTTC TRBV4-3 few TRBJ2-1 .
CAISESLGGGGTYEQYF TGTGCCATCAGTGAGTCTTTAGGCGGGGGGGGCACCTACGAGCAGTACTTC TRBV10-3 . TRBJ2-7 TRBD2
CAGGPGPSGNTIYF TGTGCCGGTGGACCGGGTCCCTCTGGAAACACCATATATTTT TRBV7-8 many TRBJ1-3 .
CASSLAGTYEQYF TGTGCCAGCAGCCTAGCGGGGACCTACGAGCAGTACTTC TRBV25-1 . TRBJ2-7 TRBD2
CASTPGQLNTEAFF TGTGCCAGTACCCCGGGACAATTGAACACTGAAGCTTTCTTT TRBV19 . TRBJ1-1 .
CASKGKQETQYF TGTGCCAGCAAGGGTAAACAAGAGACCCAGTACTTC TRBV6-5 . TRBJ2-5 .
CASSLGFAYEQYF TGCGCCAGCAGCTTGGGGTTTGCCTACGAGCAGTACTTC TRBV5-1 . TRBJ2-7 .
CASSPRKGVFTDTQYF TGTGCCAGCAGCCCTAGAAAGGGGGTTTTCACAGATACGCAGTATTTT TRBV6-6 . TRBJ2-3 .
CASSLGQWNTEAFF TGTGCCAGCAGCTTAGGGCAGTGGAACACTGAAGCTTTCTTT TRBV7-2 few TRBJ1-1 .
CASSPRISGDYRSGNTIYF TGTGCCAGCAGCCCCCGGATAAGTGGGGACTACCGCTCTGGAAACACCATATATTTT TRBV3-1 . TRBJ1-3 .
CSAPAVGEPSYEQYF TGCAGTGCTCCCGCGGTAGGGGAGCCCTCCTACGAGCAGTACTTC TRBV20-1 few TRBJ2-7 .
CSARGGVLEGYTF TGCAGTGCTAGAGGGGGGGTGCTAGAAGGCTACACCTTC TRBV20-1 many TRBJ1-2 .
CASSRRGIYEQYF TGTGCCAGCAGTCGAAGGGGGATCTACGAGCAGTACTTC TRBV28 few TRBJ2-7 .
CASSPPIGLKFF TGTGCCAGCAGCCCCCCCATTGGGCTCAAGTTCTTC TRBV5-6 . TRBJ2-1 .
CATSQVDRKETQYF TGTGCCACCAGCCAAGTGGACAGAAAAGAGACCCAGTACTTC TRBV15 . TRBJ2-5 .
CATSDTQRDRDTGELFF TGTGCCACCAGTGATACACAACGGGACAGGGACACCGGGGAGCTGTTTTTT TRBV24-1 . TRBJ2-2 TRBD1
CSSAQGLNTEAFF TGCAGCTCTGCGCAGGGACTGAACACTGAAGCTTTCTTT TRBV29-1 few TRBJ1-1 .
CASSPRRGYNSPLHF TGTGCCAGCAGTCCAAGGCGGGGGTATAATTCACCCCTCCACTTT TRBV27 many TRBJ1-6 .
CSARQQGTGYTF TGCAGTGCTAGACAACAGGGAACAGGCTACACCTTC TRBV20-1 . TRBJ1-2 .
CASSLVGQGSEQYF TGTGCCAGCAGCTTAGTCGGCCAGGGTTCCGAGCAGTACTTC TRBV7-9 . TRBJ2-7 .